Each of the 20 T cell receptor beta chains below was sequenced from the same sample in a study of molecular identifiers for immune sequencing clone quantification. TCRdb analysed the PCR reads with MiXCR anew, one entry per CDR3 protein. The table lists about 500,000 distinct CDR3 sequences, about a fifth of them singletons. The specimen sequenced was naive CD8+ T cells from blood, with Jurkat cell RNA spiked in. Noted subset: FACS-sorted CD8+CD4-CCR7+CD45RA+ naive T cells. These receptors were taken from a human donor in good health. Some libraries in this study had Jurkat cell RNA spiked in.

The V and J genes are TRBV19 and TRBJ2-1; D unresolved. Germline-derived CDR1 and CDR2 are LNHDA and SQIVND (reference sequence). The CDR3 runs 14 residues. Trimming cost V 5 bases and J 9 bases, with 17 bases left between them. The CDR3 protein is CASSLMSADGEQFF. CDR3 DNA sequence: TGTGCCAGTAGTTTAATGTCCGCCGACGGTGAGCAGTTCTTC.

Regarding this clonotype: Given a much more abundant clone one base away, this may be a read error. This chain joins TRBV7-9 and TRBJ2-7; no reliable D call. Germline assignment: CDR1 SEHNR and CDR2 FQNEAQ (reference sequence). The CDR3 spans 15 residues. CDR3 sequence reads: CASSRSDKSSYKQYF. The CDR3 DNA follows: TGTGCCAGCAGCCGTTCCGACAAGAGCTCCTACAAGCAGTACTTC.

This clonotype was seen at least ten times. The J gene is TRBJ2-7, the V gene TRBV4-1, with D unclear. Deletions cut 0 bases from V and 0 bases from J, with 9 bases between. The length of the CDR3 is 15 residues. Germline V gives CDR1 MGHRA, CDR2 YSYEKL. CDR3 in amino acids: CASSQESRSSYEQYF. The CDR3 DNA sequence: TGCGCCAGCAGCCAAGAGAGCCGAAGCTCCTACGAGCAGTACTTC.

This clonotype came up many times. V usage is TRBV4-3 and J usage is TRBJ2-7; D is perhaps TRBD2 (6 bases). The CDR3 spans 17 residues. Germline CDR1 LGHNA, CDR2 YSLEER. Trimming removed 0 bases from V and 1 base from J, with 16 bases in between. The CDR3 DNA sequence: TGCGCCAGCAGCCAAGATGCATCGGGACTCGGGTCCTACGAGCAGTACTTC. Translating it yields CASSQDASGLGSYEQYF.

The gene calls are TRBV6-2 or TRBV6-3 and TRBJ1-1, with TRBD1 as a possible D gene (6 bases). This CDR3 is built from 16 residues. V was shortened by 6 bases and J by 1 base, with 18 bases between the two germline ends. Germline assignment: CDR1 MNHEY and CDR2 SVGEGT. This CDR3 reads CASRGVGGPRNTEAFF. For the CDR3, the DNA is TGTGCCAGCAGGGGAGTGGGGGGGCCCAGGAACACTGAAGCTTTCTTT.

In regard to this clonotype: As the CDR3 is not closed by the conserved phenylalanine or tryptophan, this likely results from a read error. V is TRBV25-1 and J is TRBJ2-1, with D uncertain. From germline, CDR1 is MGHDK and CDR2 SYGVNS. The CDR3 covers 16 residues. The ends were cut back, 5 bases at V and 0 bases at J, with 14 bases in the middle. CDR3 in amino acids: CASSPAALSSYNEQFL. The DNA for the CDR3 is TGTGCCAGCAGTCCCGCGGCCCTAAGCTCCTACAATGAGCAGTTCCTC.

The rearrangement uses TRBV12-3 or TRBV12-4 and TRBJ1-4; 7 bases align to TRBD1. V trimming: 2 bases; J trimming: 7 bases; junction bases outside the gene matches: 7. CDR3 length: 15 residues. The chain's CDR3 is CASSLLAGGSEKLFF. Written as DNA, the CDR3 is TGTGCCAGCAGTTTACTGGCAGGGGGTAGTGAAAAACTGTTTTTT.

The chain carries TRBV7-2 and TRBJ2-3; the match to TRBD2 covers 8 bases. The V gene end was trimmed by 11 bases and the J gene end by 3 bases; junction bases not matched to a gene: 10. Germline CDR1 SGHTA, CDR2 FQGNSA. CDR3 length equals 14 residues. CDR3 in amino acids: CAGKAGVETDTQYF. CDR3 nucleotide sequence: TGTGCCGGAAAAGCGGGAGTGGAGACAGATACGCAGTATTTT.

The chain uses TRBV28 and TRBJ2-5; the match to TRBD1 covers 8 bases. The CDR3 is 16 amino acids. CDR1 and CDR2 (germline): MDHEN, SYDVKM. Trimming cost V 1 base and J 1 base; bases outside gene matches: 5. The CDR3 coding sequence is TGTGCCAGCAGTTTATCTACGGACAGGGTCCAAGAGACCCAGTACTTC. As protein: CASSLSTDRVQETQYF.

This clonotype has just a few counts. V usage is TRBV3-1 and J usage is TRBJ2-3, with D tentatively TRBD2 (5 bases). In germline, CDR1 is LGHDT, CDR2 YNNKEL (reference sequence). V gave up 1 base and J gave up 1 base, with 21 bases separating them. The CDR3 runs to 19 residues. The DNA of the CDR3 is TGTGCCAGCAGCCAAGCCTCTTACGGTGAGACTATAGGCACAGATACGCAGTATTTT. Residues: CASSQASYGETIGTDTQYF.

Many counts were recorded for this clonotype. This chain joins TRBV24-1 and TRBJ2-3; D gene unclear. CDR1 is KGHDR and CDR2 is SFDVKD in the germline V gene. The CDR3 sequence is 15 residues long. Trimming left V 4 bases short and J 5 bases short, with 15 bases between. CDR3 bases: TGTGCCACCAGTGACCCAAAGCGTGAATTAGATACGCAGTATTTT. Translated: CATSDPKRELDTQYF.

This clonotype was observed at least ten times. The V gene is TRBV6-1, the J gene TRBJ2-3; TRBD1 aligns across 7 bases. The CDR3 contains 17 residues. Losses at the gene ends were 4 bases for V and 2 bases for J; bases not matched to a gene: 12. Germline values: CDR1 MNHNS, CDR2 SASEGT. The CDR3 reads CASSVMATGIYTDTQYF. The CDR3 coding sequence is TGTGCCAGCAGTGTTATGGCGACAGGGATATACACAGATACGCAGTATTTT.

This clonotype was detected only a few times. This rearrangement joins TRBV5-5 to TRBJ2-1; D is possibly TRBD2 (5 bases). V lost 1 base, J lost 8 bases, and 13 bases lay in between. This CDR3 has 14 amino acids. From germline, CDR1 is SGHKS and CDR2 YYEKEE (reference sequence). The CDR3 protein is CASSLRPLGDEQFF. The CDR3 DNA is TGTGCCAGCAGCTTGCGTCCTCTCGGGGATGAGCAGTTCTTC.

This clonotype has more than one count but fewer than ten. The chain recombines TRBV4-1 with TRBJ2-3; weak D call: TRBD1 (6 bases). This CDR3 has 14 amino acids. Trimming removed 1 base at V and 4 bases at J, with 9 bases between. Germline lookup yields CDR1 MGHRA and CDR2 YSYEKL. The CDR3 nucleotides read TGCGCCAGCAGCCAAGGGAAGGGGGCAGATACGCAGTATTTT. It is translated as CASSQGKGADTQYF.

A remark on this clonotype: Relative to the germline gene, one junction end is altered; a read error may explain this. The rearrangement links TRBV6-5 to TRBJ1-1; a weak D match, TRBD1 (5 bases). Germline lookup yields CDR1 MNHEY and CDR2 SVGAGI. The CDR3 is 16 residues long. This CDR3 reads CASSYFVGAGNTVAFF. CDR3 nucleotides: TGTGCCAGCAGTTATTTTGTAGGGGCTGGAAACACTGTAGCTTTCTTT.

The chain has TRBV28 and TRBJ2-7; perhaps TRBD2 as D (6 bases). This CDR3 has 15 amino acids. V lost 2 bases to trimming and J lost 3 bases, with 14 bases between them. Germline V lookup: CDR1 MDHEN, CDR2 SYDVKM. The CDR3 loop reads CASSLSTSSYYEQYF. The CDR3 nucleotides are TGTGCCAGCAGTTTAAGTACTAGCTCCTACTACGAGCAGTACTTC.

The chain's CDR3 is CASSLGVSDEQYF. The DNA of the CDR3 is TGTGCCAGCAGCTTAGGAGTTTCGGACGAGCAGTACTTC. This chain uses TRBV7-9 with TRBJ2-7; no clear D. Trimming stripped 1 base from V and 5 bases from J, with 9 bases between. Germline V gene sequence: CDR1 SEHNR, CDR2 FQNEAQ (reference sequence). This CDR3 region has 13 residues.

This clonotype was seen only a few times. The chain is built from TRBV20-1 and TRBJ2-7; 7 bases align to TRBD1. V was clipped by 7 bases and J by 6 bases; unmatched bases: 15. CDR1 is DFQATT, CDR2 SNEGSKA, per germline (reference sequence). The CDR3 contains 14 residues. The CDR3 loop reads CSVKPQGEISEQYF. The CDR3 DNA is TGCAGTGTCAAACCCCAGGGGGAAATAAGCGAGCAGTACTTC.

This clonotype came up many times. This rearrangement joins TRBV7-9 to TRBJ2-5; 7 bases fit TRBD1. The CDR3 consists of 14 residues. Germline V lookup: CDR1 SEHNR, CDR2 FQNEAQ (reference sequence). After removal of 4 bases from V and 4 bases from J, the junction contained 6 bases not matched to a gene. The CDR3 region has the DNA TGTGCCAGCAGCTCCCTGACAGGGTTAGAGACCCAGTACTTC. This translates into CASSSLTGLETQYF.

This clonotype was found a few times. The genes are TRBV5-1 and TRBJ2-7, with TRBD2 matching over 14 bases. The V and J ends lost 4 bases and 3 bases, in that order; junction bases with no gene match: 6. The germline CDR1 and CDR2 sequences are SGHRS and YFSETQ. CDR3 length equals 16 residues. CDR3 DNA: TGCGCCAGCAGCCTCGGACTAGCGGGAGGTCGCTACGAGCAGTACTTC. Protein product: CASSLGLAGGRYEQYF.